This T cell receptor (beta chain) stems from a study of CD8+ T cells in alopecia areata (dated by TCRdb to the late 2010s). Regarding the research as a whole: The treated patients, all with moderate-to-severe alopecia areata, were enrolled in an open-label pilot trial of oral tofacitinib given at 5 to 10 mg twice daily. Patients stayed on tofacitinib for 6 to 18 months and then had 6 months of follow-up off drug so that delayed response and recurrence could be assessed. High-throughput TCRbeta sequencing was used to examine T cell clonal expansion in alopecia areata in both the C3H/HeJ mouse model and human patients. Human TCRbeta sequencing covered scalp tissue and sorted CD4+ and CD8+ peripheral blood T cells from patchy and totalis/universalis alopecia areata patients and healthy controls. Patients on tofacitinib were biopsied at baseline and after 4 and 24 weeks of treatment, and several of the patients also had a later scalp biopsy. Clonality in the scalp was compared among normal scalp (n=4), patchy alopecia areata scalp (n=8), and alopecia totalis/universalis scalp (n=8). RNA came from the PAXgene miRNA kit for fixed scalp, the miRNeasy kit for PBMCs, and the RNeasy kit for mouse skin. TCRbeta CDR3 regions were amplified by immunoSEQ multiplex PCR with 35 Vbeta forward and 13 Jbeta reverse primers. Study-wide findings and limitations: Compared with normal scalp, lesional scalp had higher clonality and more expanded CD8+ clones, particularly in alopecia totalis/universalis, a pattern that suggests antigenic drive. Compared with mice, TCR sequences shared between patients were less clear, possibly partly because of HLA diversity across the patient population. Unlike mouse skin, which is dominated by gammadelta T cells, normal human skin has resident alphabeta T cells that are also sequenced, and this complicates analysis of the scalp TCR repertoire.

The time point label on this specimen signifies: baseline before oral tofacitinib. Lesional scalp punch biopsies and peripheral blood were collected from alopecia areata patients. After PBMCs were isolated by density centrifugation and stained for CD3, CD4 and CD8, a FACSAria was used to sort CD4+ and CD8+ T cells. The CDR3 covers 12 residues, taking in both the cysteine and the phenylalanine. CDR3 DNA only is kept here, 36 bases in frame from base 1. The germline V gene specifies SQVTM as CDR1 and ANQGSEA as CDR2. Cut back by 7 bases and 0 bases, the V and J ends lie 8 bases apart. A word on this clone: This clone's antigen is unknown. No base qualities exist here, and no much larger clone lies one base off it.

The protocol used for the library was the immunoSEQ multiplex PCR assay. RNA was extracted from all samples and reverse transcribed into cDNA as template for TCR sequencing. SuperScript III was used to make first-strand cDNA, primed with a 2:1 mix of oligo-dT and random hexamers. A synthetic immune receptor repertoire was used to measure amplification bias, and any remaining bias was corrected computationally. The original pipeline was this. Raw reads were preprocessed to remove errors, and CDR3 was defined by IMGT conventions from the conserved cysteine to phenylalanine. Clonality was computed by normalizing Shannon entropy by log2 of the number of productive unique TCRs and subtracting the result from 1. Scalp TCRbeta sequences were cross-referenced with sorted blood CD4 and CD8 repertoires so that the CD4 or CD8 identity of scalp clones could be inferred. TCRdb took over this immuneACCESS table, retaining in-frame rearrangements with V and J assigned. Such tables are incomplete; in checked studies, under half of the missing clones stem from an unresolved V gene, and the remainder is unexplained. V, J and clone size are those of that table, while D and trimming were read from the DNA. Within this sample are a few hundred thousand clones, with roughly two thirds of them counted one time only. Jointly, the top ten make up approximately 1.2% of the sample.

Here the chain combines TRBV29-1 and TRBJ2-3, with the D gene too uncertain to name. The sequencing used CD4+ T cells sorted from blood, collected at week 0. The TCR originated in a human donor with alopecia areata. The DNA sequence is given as TGCAGCGCCATACCCAGCACAGATACGCAGTATTTT. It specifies CSAIPSTDTQYF.